This TCR beta chain was sequenced for a study of blood T cell repertoires in COVID-19. Study summary: The samples span acute and convalescent COVID-19 from the United States, Italy and Spain. From T cells, B-cell-depleted T cells, or PBMCs came the material, which was cDNA or gDNA.

Per the germline V gene, CDR1 is GTSNPN and CDR2 is SVGIG (reference sequence). The CDR3 extends over 15 amino acids. V lost 0 bases and J 0 bases, leaving 11 bases between the germline ends. Original methodology: Quantification of nucleated cells was approximated via reference gene primer amplification. Sequencing used immunoSEQ multiplex PCR; TCRdb keeps in-frame clones, though not all of them. The D gene and trimming were derived from the DNA, and the V and J assignments and clone size from that table. The table records approximately 260,000 clones, roughly three quarters of them present only once.

The rearrangement links TRBV30 to TRBJ1-1; D gene ambiguous. Sequenced sample: peripheral blood. This clonotype originated in a woman in her 40s with active or convalescent COVID-19. The CDR3, as DNA: TGTGCCTGGAGTGTACTAGGAACGATGAACACTGAAGCTTTCTTT. Translating gives CAWSVLGTMNTEAFF.